The next 24 T cell receptor beta chains were all read from a single sample in a study of blood T cell repertoires in COVID-19. Assay used: immunoSEQ multiplex PCR; TCRdb lists only in-frame clones, some missing. The sample holds some 200,000 clones; about 93% are singletons and the top ten take 0.6% to 0.9%. The material sequenced was peripheral blood. These receptors originate from a man in his thirties or forties with COVID-19, enrolled during active disease.

V and J are TRBV28 and TRBJ2-2, with 7 bases identical to TRBD1. The CDR3 has 16 amino acids. With 5 bases clipped from V and 3 bases from J, the junction kept 9 bases outside the gene matches. Germline V lookup: CDR1 MDHEN, CDR2 SYDVKM. DNA for the CDR3: TGTGCCAGCAGTATGACTTGGACAGGTGACACCGGGGAGCTGTTTTTT. Encoded protein: CASSMTWTGDTGELFF.

The chain couples TRBV19 to TRBJ1-5; D is unresolved. The germline gives CDR1 LNHDA, CDR2 SQIVND (reference sequence). V was shortened by 5 bases and J by 7 bases, with 12 bases between the two germline ends. CDR3 length equals 13 residues. CDR3 sequence reads: CASSPGSRQPQHF. The CDR3 DNA reads TGTGCCAGTAGTCCGGGGTCAAGACAGCCCCAGCATTTT.

The chain is built from TRBV5-5 and TRBJ1-2; D may be TRBD1 (6 bases). The CDR3 is made up of 15 amino acids. In germline, CDR1 is SGHKS, CDR2 YYEKEE (reference sequence). V lost 4 bases, J lost 8 bases, and 21 bases lay in between. DNA of the CDR3: TGTGCCAGCAGCGCAATGGAACAGGGAAGCTACGGCTACACCTTC. Its protein product is CASSAMEQGSYGYTF.

This chain links TRBV5-5 with TRBJ1-3; the D gene is possibly TRBD1 (5 bases). The germline V gene encodes CDR1 SGHKS and CDR2 YYEKEE (reference sequence). V lost 3 bases and J lost 0, with 13 bases in between. The CDR3 length is 16 residues. CDR3 sequence: CASSYEGADSGNTIYF. CDR3 nucleotides: TGTGCCAGCAGCTATGAAGGGGCAGACTCTGGAAACACCATATATTTT.

The rearrangement joins TRBV20-1 to TRBJ1-1; 10 bases are shared with TRBD1. Trimming took 3 bases from V and 6 from J; bases not matched to a gene: 10. The CDR3 loop spans 15 amino acids. CDR1 is DFQATT, CDR2 SNEGSKA, per germline (reference sequence). The CDR3 DNA follows: TGCAGTGCTAGTAATCTGGACAGGGGGGTGTCTGAAGCTTTCTTT. Amino acid sequence: CSASNLDRGVSEAFF.

J is TRBJ1-2 and V is TRBV7-9, with 9 bases lining up with TRBD1. Germline CDR1 reads SEHNR; CDR2 reads FQNEAQ (reference sequence). The V segment lost 5 bases and the J segment 2 bases; nucleotides outside the gene matches: 9. CDR3 length: 16 amino acids. CDR3 bases: TGTGCCAGCAGCGTCGGGACAGGGCGTCGAAACTATGGCTACACCTTC. As protein: CASSVGTGRRNYGYTF.

The chain couples TRBV7-9 to TRBJ2-7; a possible D gene is TRBD1 (7 bases). Germline values: CDR1 SEHNR, CDR2 FQNEAQ (reference sequence). Deletions cut 5 bases from V and 0 bases from J, with 14 bases between. This CDR3 has 15 amino acids. The CDR3 DNA reads as TGTGCCAGCAGCGCGGGACAGCCGAGCTCCTACGAGCAGTACTTC. It yields the protein CASSAGQPSSYEQYF.

J is TRBJ2-2 and V is TRBV5-1; 8 bases line up with TRBD2. With 1 base clipped from V and 6 bases from J, the junction kept 17 bases outside the gene matches. Germline values: CDR1 SGHRS, CDR2 YFSETQ. The CDR3 totals 19 residues. CDR3 region: CASSLMSWSRTSLAGELFF. The CDR3 DNA reads as TGCGCCAGCAGCTTGATGTCGTGGTCTAGGACTAGCTTGGCCGGGGAGCTGTTTTTT.

The V gene is TRBV30, the J gene TRBJ2-1; 7 nucleotides line up with TRBD1. CDR3 length: 15 residues. Per germline, CDR1 GTSNPN and CDR2 SVGIG (reference sequence). Germline trimming cut 8 bases from V and 0 bases from J; bases unmatched to any gene: 10. CDR3 nucleotide sequence: TGTGCCGTTCGACAGGGACCATACTCCTACAATGAGCAGTTCTTC. It is translated as CAVRQGPYSYNEQFF.

This clone appeared a few times. V and J are TRBV5-5 and TRBJ2-3; maybe TRBD1 (5 bases). With 0 bases removed from V and 2 bases from J, the gap between germline ends came to 10 bases. This CDR3 has 15 amino acids. Per the germline V gene, CDR1 is SGHKS and CDR2 is YYEKEE (reference sequence). The CDR3 protein is CASSLDAGLTDTQYF. In nucleotides, the CDR3 is TGTGCCAGCAGCTTGGACGCAGGGCTCACAGATACGCAGTATTTT.

V usage is TRBV7-9 and J usage is TRBJ1-1, with 7 positions matching TRBD1. The CDR3 contains 13 residues. The J segment lost 4 bases and the V segment lost 4 bases, leaving 3 bases of the junction unmatched. Germline V lookup: CDR1 SEHNR, CDR2 FQNEAQ (reference sequence). The CDR3 DNA sequence: TGTGCCAGCAGCTCACAGGGGATCACTGAAGCTTTCTTT. It encodes CASSSQGITEAFF.

This chain connects TRBV4-1 to TRBJ1-5; D gene uncertain. The CDR3 sequence is 18 residues long. V dropped 2 bases and J dropped 0 bases, with 17 bases sitting between them. The V gene's germline CDR1 is MGHRA and CDR2 YSYEKL. The CDR3 bases are TGCGCCAGCAGCCAACAGCAAACTAGTGTCGATAGCAATCAGCCCCAGCATTTT. Its protein is CASSQQQTSVDSNQPQHF.

The chain uses TRBV29-1 and TRBJ1-5; 8 positions agree with TRBD1. Germline V gives CDR1 SQVTM, CDR2 ANQGSEA. This CDR3 is 14 amino acids long. The trim removed 4 bases at V and 2 bases at J, leaving 4 bases unmatched. CDR3 sequence (DNA): TGCAGCGTTGGGACAGGGCATCGCAATCAGCCCCAGCATTTT. Its translation is CSVGTGHRNQPQHF.

The gene calls are TRBV5-4 and TRBJ1-6, with 8 bases matching TRBD1. V lost 4 bases to trimming and J lost 9 bases; unmatched junction nucleotides: 6. CDR1 and CDR2 (germline): SGHNT, YYREEE (reference sequence). This CDR3 region has 14 residues. The CDR3 reads CASSAGQGASPLHF. The DNA for the CDR3 is TGTGCCAGCAGCGCCGGACAGGGAGCTTCACCCCTCCACTTT.

This clone came up once. The V and J genes are TRBV18 and TRBJ1-2; TRBD1 aligns across 9 bases. The CDR3 runs 14 residues. V was clipped by 1 base and J by 3 bases; unmatched bases: 0. CDR1 is KGHSH and CDR2 is LQKENI in the germline V gene. The CDR3 sequence: CASSPRTGDYGYTF. CDR3 bases: TGTGCCAGCTCACCACGGACAGGGGACTATGGCTACACCTTC.

J is TRBJ1-1 and V is TRBV18; 8 bases are shared with TRBD1. V trimming: 4 bases; J trimming: 5 bases; junction bases outside the gene matches: 6. CDR1 is KGHSH, CDR2 LQKENI, per germline. The CDR3 covers 14 residues. In DNA form, the CDR3 reads TGTGCCAGCTCACTACAGGGGGTAGGGACTGAAGCTTTCTTT. Translating it yields CASSLQGVGTEAFF. The full variable domain, with the rest looked up from reference TRBV18 and TRBJ1-1, is NAGVMQNPRHLVRRRGQEARLRCSPMKGHSHVYWYRQLPEEGLKFMVYLQKENIIDESGMPKERFSAEFPKEGPSILRIQQVVRGDSAAYFCASSLQGVGTEAFFGQGTRLTVV.

The CDR3 here is CAISGGSTGVSYEQYF. In nucleotides, the CDR3 is TGTGCCATCAGTGGGGGCTCGACAGGGGTGTCCTACGAGCAGTACTTC. The V gene is TRBV10-3, the J gene TRBJ2-7, with 8 positions matching TRBD1. The CDR3 runs to 16 residues. Trimming removed 4 bases from V and 1 base from J; junction bases left unmatched: 9. Germline CDR1 and CDR2: ENHRY and SYGVKD.

This sequence joins TRBV30 and TRBJ1-1; no firm D call. V was shortened by 0 bases and J by 0 bases, with 14 bases between the two germline ends. The CDR3 consists of 16 residues. Germline V lookup: CDR1 GTSNPN, CDR2 SVGIG (reference sequence). CDR3 residues: CAWSVISGQLNTEAFF. Here the CDR3 DNA reads TGTGCCTGGAGTGTAATATCTGGGCAGTTGAACACTGAAGCTTTCTTT.

The chain employs TRBV7-6 and TRBJ2-3; TRBD2 might be the D (7 bases). Germline V gene lookup returns CDR1 SGHVS and CDR2 FNYEAQ. The germline V and J ends were trimmed by 5 bases and 1 base, with 13 bases remaining between them. This CDR3 has 15 amino acids. CDR3 sequence (DNA): TGTGCCAGCAGCAAGAGGGGGGGAGGCACAGATACGCAGTATTTT. This encodes CASSKRGGGTDTQYF.

The gene calls are TRBV5-1 and TRBJ1-6; D perhaps matches TRBD1 (6 bases). In germline, CDR1 is SGHRS, CDR2 YFSETQ. CDR3 length: 14 residues. V dropped 4 bases and J dropped 8 bases, with 13 bases sitting between them. This CDR3 is CASSPVQGDSPLHF. The CDR3, as DNA: TGCGCCAGCAGCCCTGTACAGGGAGATTCACCCCTCCACTTT.

This chain links TRBV27 with TRBJ1-2; D may be TRBD1 (5 bases). The CDR3 runs to 15 residues. Germline V gene lookup returns CDR1 MNHEY and CDR2 SMNVEV (reference sequence). Trimming removed 5 bases at V and 0 bases at J, with 13 bases between. CDR3 sequence reads: CASSGLGGSNYGYTF. The CDR3 bases are TGTGCCAGCAGTGGGCTGGGGGGGTCTAACTATGGCTACACCTTC.

Note on this clone: The same CDR3 arises from other DNA sequences in this sample as well. The V gene is TRBV5-1, the J gene TRBJ2-1, with 8 bases identical to TRBD1. The CDR3 runs 15 residues. V lost 0 bases, J lost 4 bases, and 3 bases stayed unmatched. Per germline, CDR1 SGHRS and CDR2 YFSETQ. CDR3 coding DNA: TGCGCCAGCAGCTTGGGACAGGGGACATACAATGAGCAGTTCTTC. Protein sequence: CASSLGQGTYNEQFF.

The chain is built from TRBV9 and TRBJ2-7; possible D gene TRBD1, 6 bases. Germline-derived CDR1 and CDR2 are SGDLS and YYNGEE. The germline V and J ends were trimmed by 3 bases and 0 bases, with 22 bases remaining between them. CDR3 length: 18 residues. The CDR3 DNA is TGTGCCAGCAGCGGAGGGACCCGGGACACTCAGAGCTCCTACGAGCAGTACTTC. Translated, it gives CASSGGTRDTQSSYEQYF.

The chain recombines TRBV2 with TRBJ1-1; 7 nucleotides line up with TRBD1. V dropped 7 bases and J dropped 1; count of bases not matched to a gene: 3. The CDR3 extends over 13 amino acids. Per the germline V gene, CDR1 is SNHLY and CDR2 is FYNNEI. In DNA form, the CDR3 reads TGTGCCAGCAACGACAGGGCGAACACTGAAGCTTTCTTT. This translates into CASNDRANTEAFF.